This T cell receptor (beta chain) was recovered during a study of blood T cell repertoires in COVID-19. About the research overall: Some COVID-19 samples were acute and others convalescent; all came from the United States, Italy and Spain. T cells, B-cell-depleted T cells, or PBMCs provided the cDNA or gDNA that served as material.

CDR3 length equals 12 residues. The germline V gene has CDR1 SGHAT and CDR2 FQNNGV. J lost 15 bases, V lost 3 bases, and 6 bases had no gene match. Study processing details: Counts of nucleated cells, estimated from reference gene primer amplification, were obtained. Assay: immunoSEQ multiplex PCR; the TCRdb copy retains only in-frame clones and omits some. The D gene and trimming were derived from the DNA, and the V and J assignments and clone size from that table. The sample yields 220,000 or so clones, under 90% seen once. This clonotype originated in a man aged 30 to 39 with active or convalescent COVID-19. Material for sequencing was peripheral blood. The V call is TRBV11-2, the J call TRBJ2-3; 10 bases line up with TRBD1. The CDR3 sequence: CASSLSGDRGYF. Written as DNA, the CDR3 is TGTGCCAGCAGCTTGTCGGGGGACAGGGGTTATTTT.